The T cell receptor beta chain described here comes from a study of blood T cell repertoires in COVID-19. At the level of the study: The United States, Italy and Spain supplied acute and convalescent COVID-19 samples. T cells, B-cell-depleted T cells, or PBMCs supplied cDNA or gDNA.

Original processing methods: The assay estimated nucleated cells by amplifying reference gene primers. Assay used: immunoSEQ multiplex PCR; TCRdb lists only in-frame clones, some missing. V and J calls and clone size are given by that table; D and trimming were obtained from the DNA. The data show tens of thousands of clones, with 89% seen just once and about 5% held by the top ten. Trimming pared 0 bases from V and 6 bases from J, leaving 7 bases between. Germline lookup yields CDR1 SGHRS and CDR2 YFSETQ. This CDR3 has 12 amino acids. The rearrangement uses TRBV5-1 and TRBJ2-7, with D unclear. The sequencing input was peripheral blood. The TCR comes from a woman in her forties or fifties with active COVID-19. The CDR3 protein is CASSLGSGEQYF. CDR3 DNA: TGCGCCAGCAGCTTGGGTAGTGGCGAGCAGTACTTC.